The table lists the clone carrying this T cell receptor (beta chain) with a count of one. Its antigen is still unknown. This entry comes from a study of cytomegalovirus exposure and HLA in healthy donors. Whole-study findings and limits: Exclusion as indistinguishable affected some V segments, including TRBV6-2 and TRBV6-3.

PCR used 60 Vbeta primers and 13 Jbeta primers. TCRdb keeps only in-frame clones here, not all; method: immunoSEQ multiplex PCR. The data contain about 140,000 clones, about 80% of them singletons. The J segment lost 9 bases and the V segment lost 1 base, leaving 7 bases of the junction unmatched. CDR3 length equals 15 residues. Germline V gene sequence: CDR1 MGHRA, CDR2 YSYEKL. Sequencing used PBMCs. This TCR came from a male donor in good health and CMV-seropositive. The chain recombines TRBV4-1 with TRBJ2-1, with 9 bases that match TRBD2. For the CDR3, the DNA is TGCGCCAGCAGCCAAGGGTCTAGCGGGGTTGTTGAGCAGTTCTTC. Translation: CASSQGSSGVVEQFF.